Below are 22 T cell receptor beta chains sequenced from a single sample in a study of graft-versus-host responses after intestinal transplantation (dated by TCRdb to about 2021). The sample's time point, from its label and the paper: cells obtained before transplantation from donor or recipient. Libraries were made using the immunoSEQ multiplex PCR assay. TCRdb stores this immuneACCESS table with in-frame sequences only. Part of the clones is absent; in the studies checked, under half of the shortfall reflects unresolved V genes, and no reason is known for the rest. This sample comprises around 90,000 clones, approximately 95% of them detected only once. Clones ranked in the top ten supply about 0.5% of the sample. These receptors' antigens are unknown. The sequenced sample was unstimulated CD8+ T cells sorted from spleen or lymph node cells, obtained before intestinal transplant. Source of these receptors: a human donor who received an intestinal transplant.

The chain uses TRBV10-2 and TRBJ2-1; 11 nucleotides align to TRBD2. V lost 8 bases, J lost 8 bases, and 5 bases stayed unmatched. This CDR3 region has 13 residues. CDR1 WSHSY and CDR2 SAAADI come from the germline V gene. The CDR3 coding sequence is TGCGCCAGCTCACTAGCGGGAGTCCATGAGCAGTTCTTC. Its protein is CASSLAGVHEQFF.

The chain carries TRBV4-2 and TRBJ1-2, with D maybe TRBD1 (6 bases). The V end lost 3 bases, the J end lost 4 bases, and 9 bases lay between the germline ends. Germline V gene data show CDR1 as LGHNA and CDR2 as YNFKEQ. The CDR3 loop spans 13 amino acids. CDR3 region: CASSHLQGYGYTF. The CDR3, as DNA: TGTGCCAGCAGCCACCTACAGGGCTATGGCTACACCTTC.

This clone was seen just once. The gene calls are TRBV11-2 and TRBJ1-6; weak D call: TRBD1 (5 bases). The CDR3 consists of 15 residues. V lost 2 bases to trimming and J lost 7 bases, with 12 bases between them. CDR1 and CDR2 (germline): SGHAT, FQNNGV. For the CDR3, the DNA is TGTGCCAGCAGCTTAATTATAGGGGCGAATTCACCCCTCCACTTT. It specifies CASSLIIGANSPLHF. Full variable domain (remainder filled in from reference TRBV11-2 and TRBJ1-6): EAGVAQSPRYKIIEKRQSVAFWCNPISGHATLYWYQQILGQGPKLLIQFQNNGVVDDSQLPKDRFSAERLKGVDSTLKIQPAKLEDSAVYLCASSLIIGANSPLHFGNGTRLTVT.

V is TRBV29-1 and J is TRBJ2-3; D is unresolved. The CDR3 length is 10 residues. V was trimmed by 7 bases and J by 4 bases, leaving 6 bases between them. Germline V lookup: CDR1 SQVTM, CDR2 ANQGSEA. The CDR3 here is CSAEADTQYF. The CDR3 coding sequence is TGCAGCGCAGAAGCAGATACGCAGTATTTT.

This chain joins TRBV7-9 and TRBJ2-2; D ambiguous. The CDR3 sequence is 14 residues long. V was pared by 7 bases and J by 6 bases, with 15 bases between. Germline loops: CDR1 SEHNR, CDR2 FQNEAQ (reference sequence). As DNA, the CDR3 is TGTGCCAGCACGCCCATTGGAGTGCCCGGGGAGCTGTTTTTT. Translating gives CASTPIGVPGELFF.

The chain combines TRBV27 with TRBJ2-7; the match to TRBD1 covers 9 bases. Trimming removed 4 bases from V and 3 bases from J; junction bases left unmatched: 4. This CDR3 has 14 residues. Germline CDR1 MNHEY, CDR2 SMNVEV (reference sequence). The CDR3 protein is CASSSGTGIYEQYF. The DNA for the CDR3 is TGTGCCAGCAGTTCCGGGACAGGGATCTACGAGCAGTACTTC.

The chain has TRBV4-1 and TRBJ2-2; 8 bases line up with TRBD1. This CDR3 is 18 amino acids long. With V trimmed by 0 bases and J by 3 bases, 9 bases remained unmatched. Germline V gives CDR1 MGHRA, CDR2 YSYEKL. Here the CDR3 reads CASSQEYAQGADTGELFF. The CDR3 nucleotides are TGCGCCAGCAGCCAAGAGTACGCCCAGGGGGCAGACACCGGGGAGCTGTTTTTT.

V is TRBV29-1 and J is TRBJ1-2; D may be TRBD1 (6 bases). V shed 6 bases and J shed 2 bases, with 16 bases lying between them. This CDR3 is 14 amino acids long. CDR1 is SQVTM, CDR2 ANQGSEA, per germline. CDR3: CSVDRNRANYGYTF. The CDR3 DNA reads TGCAGCGTCGACCGAAACAGGGCCAACTATGGCTACACCTTC. Based on the CDR3 plus reference TRBV29-1 and TRBJ1-2, the full variable domain is SAVISQKPSRDICQRGTSLTIQCQVDSQVTMMFWYRQQPGQSLTLIATANQGSEATYESGFVIDKFPISRPNLTFSTLTVSNMSPEDSSIYLCSVDRNRANYGYTFGSGTRLTVV.

The chain recombines TRBV27 with TRBJ1-3; D gene unclear. Germline CDR1 MNHEY, CDR2 SMNVEV (reference sequence). The CDR3 runs to 13 residues. Deletions cut 4 bases from V and 4 bases from J, with 8 bases between. The CDR3 loop reads CASSYGRGNTIYF. DNA of the CDR3: TGTGCCAGCAGTTATGGCCGCGGAAACACCATATATTTT.

V and J are TRBV19 and TRBJ2-5; perhaps TRBD1 as D (6 bases). Germline V gene data show CDR1 as LNHDA and CDR2 as SQIVND (reference sequence). V lost 5 bases and J 4 bases, leaving 14 bases between the germline ends. The CDR3 covers 14 residues. The CDR3 DNA sequence: TGTGCCAGTAGTGGGGGCCCGAAAGGAGAGACCCAGTACTTC. This gives the protein CASSGGPKGETQYF.

The chain has TRBV5-6 and TRBJ2-1; 11 bases align to TRBD2. This CDR3 region has 17 residues. The germline V gene has CDR1 SGHDT and CDR2 YYEEEE. With V trimmed by 4 bases and J by 1 base, 7 bases remained unmatched. The DNA for the CDR3 is TGTGCCAGCAGCGAGGAGCTAGCGGGGGGTTCCTACAATGAGCAGTTCTTC. This gives the protein CASSEELAGGSYNEQFF.

CDR3 protein: CASSFFPGGSYEQYF. The CDR3 region has the DNA TGTGCCAGCAGCTTTTTCCCAGGGGGCTCCTACGAGCAGTACTTC. The chain recombines TRBV7-2 with TRBJ2-7; 7 bases map to TRBD1. V shed 3 bases and J 0 bases; nucleotides not matched to a gene: 5. The V gene's germline CDR1 is SGHTA and CDR2 FQGNSA. This CDR3 has 15 amino acids.

CDR3 nucleotide sequence: TGTGCCAGCAGTGAAACGAGCGGGAAGTACAATGAGCAGTTCTTC. Translation: CASSETSGKYNEQFF. The chain recombines TRBV25-1 with TRBJ2-1; 7 nucleotides line up with TRBD2. CDR1 and CDR2 from the germline V gene are MGHDK and SYGVNS. Trimming at V came to 2 bases and at J to 4 bases, leaving 5 bases not matched to a gene. This CDR3 comprises 15 residues.

The CDR3 region has the DNA TGCAGCGTTGAAGATGGCAGAAGTCTTTACGAGCAGTACTTC. Its translation: CSVEDGRSLYEQYF. The chain links TRBV29-1 to TRBJ2-7; D ambiguous. The V and J ends lost 0 bases and 4 bases respectively, with 13 bases between them. Germline CDR1 is SQVTM and CDR2 is ANQGSEA. The CDR3 has 14 residues.

The CDR3 bases are TGTGCCAGCAGTGAGACCGGACAGGGGTTCAACCAATATGGCTACACCTTC. This sequence encodes CASSETGQGFNQYGYTF. This chain uses TRBV25-1 with TRBJ1-2, with 9 bases lining up with TRBD1. The ends lost 3 bases at V and 5 bases at J; junction bases unmatched: 13. The CDR3 has 17 amino acids. CDR1 and CDR2 (germline): MGHDK, SYGVNS.

This sequence joins TRBV14 and TRBJ2-7; 7 nucleotides line up with TRBD2. This CDR3 spans 14 amino acids. The ends lost 2 bases at V and 4 bases at J; junction bases unmatched: 5. In germline, CDR1 is SGHDN, CDR2 FVKESK. CDR3 amino acids: CASSQLAVYYEQYF. In DNA, the CDR3 is TGTGCCAGCAGCCAACTAGCGGTGTATTACGAGCAGTACTTC.

The chain uses TRBV27 and TRBJ2-4; D is undetermined. Trimming pared 6 bases from V and 2 bases from J, leaving 8 bases between. Germline V gene lookup returns CDR1 MNHEY and CDR2 SMNVEV (reference sequence). The CDR3 is made up of 13 amino acids. The CDR3 sequence: CASRAVTKNIQYF. Written as DNA, the CDR3 is TGTGCCAGCAGGGCGGTGACCAAAAACATTCAGTACTTC.

The genes are TRBV7-9 and TRBJ2-3; a weak D match, TRBD2 (6 bases). V lost 0 bases, J lost 4 bases, and 8 bases lay in between. The CDR3 extends over 14 amino acids. Germline loops: CDR1 SEHNR, CDR2 FQNEAQ (reference sequence). CDR3 loop: CASSLAGGSDTQYF. CDR3 bases: TGTGCCAGCAGCTTAGCGGGAGGCTCAGATACGCAGTATTTT.

The chain is built from TRBV9 and TRBJ1-4; D uncertain. V was shortened by 2 bases and J by 6 bases, with 11 bases between the two germline ends. Germline-derived CDR1 and CDR2 are SGDLS and YYNGEE. This CDR3 is 14 amino acids long. CDR3 in amino acids: CASSVARRDEKLFF. The CDR3 nucleotides read TGTGCCAGCAGCGTCGCCCGGAGGGATGAAAAACTGTTTTTT.

The CDR3 loop reads CSVDPGGADEQFF. In nucleotides, the CDR3 is TGCAGCGTTGACCCGGGGGGGGCCGATGAGCAGTTCTTC. The chain combines TRBV29-1 with TRBJ2-1; 8 bases line up with TRBD2. Unmatched junction bases numbered 6, after V lost 3 bases and J lost 8 bases. The CDR3 has 13 residues. CDR1 is SQVTM and CDR2 is ANQGSEA in the germline V gene.

This chain links TRBV9 with TRBJ2-1; possibly TRBD2 for D (6 bases). The germline V gene encodes CDR1 SGDLS and CDR2 YYNGEE. This CDR3 region has 16 residues. The V and J ends lost 0 bases and 1 base respectively, with 11 bases between them. CDR3 residues: CASSVGGGLSYNEQFF. The CDR3 DNA follows: TGTGCCAGCAGCGTAGGGGGAGGCCTATCCTACAATGAGCAGTTCTTC. The complete variable domain, with remaining parts taken from reference TRBV9 and TRBJ2-1, reads DSGVTQTPKHLITATGQRVTLRCSPRSGDLSVYWYQQSLDQGLQFLIQYYNGEERAKGNILERFSAQQFPDLHSELNLSSLELGDSALYFCASSVGGGLSYNEQFFGPGTRLTVL.

V is TRBV7-9 and J is TRBJ1-5, with 7 nucleotides matching TRBD1. The junction had 2 bases not matched to a gene; V was cut back by 9 bases and J by 3 bases. This CDR3 is 12 amino acids long. CDR1 and CDR2 from the germline V gene are SEHNR and FQNEAQ (reference sequence). The CDR3 bases are TGTGCCAGAGGGACAGACAATCAGCCCCAGCATTTT. Its protein is CARGTDNQPQHF. Together with reference TRBV7-9 and TRBJ1-5, the CDR3 gives the full variable domain: DTGVSQNPRHKITKRGQNVTFRCDPISEHNRLYWYRQTLGQGPEFLTYFQNEAQLEKSRLLSDRFSAERPKGSFSTLEIQRTEQGDSAMYLCARGTDNQPQHFGDGTRLSIL.